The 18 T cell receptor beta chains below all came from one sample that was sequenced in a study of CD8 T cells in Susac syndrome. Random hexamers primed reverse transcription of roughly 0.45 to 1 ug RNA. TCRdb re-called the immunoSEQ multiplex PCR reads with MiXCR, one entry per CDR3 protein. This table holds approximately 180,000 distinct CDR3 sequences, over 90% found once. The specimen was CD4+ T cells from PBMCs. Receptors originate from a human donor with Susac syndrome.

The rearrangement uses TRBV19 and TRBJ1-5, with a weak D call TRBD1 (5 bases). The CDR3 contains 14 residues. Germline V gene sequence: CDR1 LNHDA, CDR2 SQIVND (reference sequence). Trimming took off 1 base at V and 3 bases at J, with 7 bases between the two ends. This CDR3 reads CASSIGTHNQPQHF. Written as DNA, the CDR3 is TGTGCCAGTAGTATAGGGACACACAATCAGCCCCAGCATTTT.

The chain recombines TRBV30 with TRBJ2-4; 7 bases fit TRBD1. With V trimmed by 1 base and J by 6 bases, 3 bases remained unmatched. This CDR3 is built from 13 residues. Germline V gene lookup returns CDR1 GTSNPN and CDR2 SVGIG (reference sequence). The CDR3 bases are TGTGCCTGGAGTGAGACAGGGCCAAACATTCAGTACTTC. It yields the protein CAWSETGPNIQYF.

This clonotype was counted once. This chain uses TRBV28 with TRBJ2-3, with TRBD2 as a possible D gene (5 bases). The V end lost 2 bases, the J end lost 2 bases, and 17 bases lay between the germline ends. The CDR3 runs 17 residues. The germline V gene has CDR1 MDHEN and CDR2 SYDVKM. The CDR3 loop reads CASSLGLSGGVTDTQYF. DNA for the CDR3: TGTGCCAGCAGTTTAGGCCTCTCCGGAGGAGTCACAGATACGCAGTATTTT.

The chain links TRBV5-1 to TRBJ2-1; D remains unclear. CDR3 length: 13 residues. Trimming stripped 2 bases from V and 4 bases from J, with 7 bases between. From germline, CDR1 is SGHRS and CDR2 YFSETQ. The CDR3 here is CASSLDGYNEQFF. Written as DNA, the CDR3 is TGCGCCAGCAGCTTAGATGGGTACAATGAGCAGTTCTTC.

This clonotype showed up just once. Here the CDR3 DNA reads TGCGCCAGCAGCTTGGGACTAGCGGGAGGGCTTTCCGATACGCAGTATTTT. Residues: CASSLGLAGGLSDTQYF. This chain joins TRBV5-1 and TRBJ2-3; 14 nucleotides line up with TRBD2. The length of the CDR3 is 17 residues. V was pared by 0 bases and J by 6 bases, with 6 bases of the junction left unmatched. CDR1 and CDR2 (germline): SGHRS, YFSETQ.

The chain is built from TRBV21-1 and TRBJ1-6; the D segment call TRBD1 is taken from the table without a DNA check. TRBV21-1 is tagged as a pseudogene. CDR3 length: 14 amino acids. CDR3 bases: TGTGCCAGCGGTGACCGGGACCGAGATCCCACCCTCCACTTT. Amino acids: CASGDRDRDPTLHF.

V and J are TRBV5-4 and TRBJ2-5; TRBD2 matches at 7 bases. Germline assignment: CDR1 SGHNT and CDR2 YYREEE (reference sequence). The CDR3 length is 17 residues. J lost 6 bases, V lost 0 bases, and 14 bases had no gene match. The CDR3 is CASSLAGGSGAWQTQYF. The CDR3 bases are TGTGCCAGCAGCTTGGCCGGGGGGAGCGGGGCCTGGCAGACCCAGTACTTC.

This CDR3 reads CSAVSPGGYNEQFF. DNA of the CDR3: TGCAGTGCTGTTAGCCCTGGGGGATACAATGAGCAGTTCTTC. This rearrangement joins TRBV20-1 to TRBJ2-1, with D perhaps assigned TRBD1 or TRBD2 (5 bases each). Germline V gene data show CDR1 as DFQATT and CDR2 as SNEGSKA (reference sequence). The CDR3 runs to 14 residues. Trimming removed 5 bases at V and 4 bases at J, with 15 bases between.

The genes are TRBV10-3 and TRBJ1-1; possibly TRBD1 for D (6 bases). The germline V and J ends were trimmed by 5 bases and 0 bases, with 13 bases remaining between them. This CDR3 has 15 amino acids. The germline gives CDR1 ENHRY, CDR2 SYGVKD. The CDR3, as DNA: TGTGCCATCAGTCCATCACAGGGATTGAACACTGAAGCTTTCTTT. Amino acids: CAISPSQGLNTEAFF.

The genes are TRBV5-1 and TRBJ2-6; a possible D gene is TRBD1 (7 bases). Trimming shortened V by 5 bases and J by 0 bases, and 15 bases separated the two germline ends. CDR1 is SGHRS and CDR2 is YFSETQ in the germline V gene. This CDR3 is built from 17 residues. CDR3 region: CASSRTQGGSGANVLTF. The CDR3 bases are TGCGCCAGCAGTCGAACCCAGGGGGGCTCTGGGGCCAACGTCCTGACTTTC.

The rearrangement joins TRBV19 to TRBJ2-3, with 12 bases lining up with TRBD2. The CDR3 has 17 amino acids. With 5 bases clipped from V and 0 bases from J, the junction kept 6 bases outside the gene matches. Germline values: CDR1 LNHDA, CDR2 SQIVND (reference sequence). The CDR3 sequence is CASSPRLAGESTDTQYF. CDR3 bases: TGTGCCAGTAGTCCCAGACTAGCGGGGGAGAGCACAGATACGCAGTATTTT.

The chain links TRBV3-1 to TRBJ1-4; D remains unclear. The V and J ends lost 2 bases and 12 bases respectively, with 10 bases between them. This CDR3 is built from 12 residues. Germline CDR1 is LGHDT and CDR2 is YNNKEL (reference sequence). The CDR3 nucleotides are TGTGCCAGCAGCCAAACGGAAGGCCAACTGTTTTTT. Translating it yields CASSQTEGQLFF.

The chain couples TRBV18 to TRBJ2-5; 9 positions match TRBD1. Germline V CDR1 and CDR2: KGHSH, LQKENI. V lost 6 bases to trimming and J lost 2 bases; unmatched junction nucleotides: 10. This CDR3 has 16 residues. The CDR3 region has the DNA TGTGCCAGCTCTCCAACAGGGGGCGCGTTACAAGAGACCCAGTACTTC. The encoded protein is CASSPTGGALQETQYF. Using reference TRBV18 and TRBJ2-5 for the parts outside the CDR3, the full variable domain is NAGVMQNPRHLVRRRGQEARLRCSPMKGHSHVYWYRQLPEEGLKFMVYLQKENIIDESGMPKERFSAEFPKEGPSILRIQQVVRGDSAAYFCASSPTGGALQETQYFGPGTRLLVL.

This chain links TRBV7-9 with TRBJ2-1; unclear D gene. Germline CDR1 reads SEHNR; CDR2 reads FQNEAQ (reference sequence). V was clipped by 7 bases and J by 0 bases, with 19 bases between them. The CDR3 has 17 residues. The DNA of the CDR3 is TGTGCCAGCATCCTCATGGGCTTGCGAAGCTCCTACAATGAGCAGTTCTTC. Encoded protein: CASILMGLRSSYNEQFF.

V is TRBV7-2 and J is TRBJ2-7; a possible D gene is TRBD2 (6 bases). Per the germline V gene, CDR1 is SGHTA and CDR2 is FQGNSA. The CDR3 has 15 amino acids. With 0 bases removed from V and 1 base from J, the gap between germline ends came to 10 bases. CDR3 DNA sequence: TGTGCCAGCAGCTTAGCCCCGGGGGAGTCCTACGAGCAGTACTTC. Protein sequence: CASSLAPGESYEQYF.

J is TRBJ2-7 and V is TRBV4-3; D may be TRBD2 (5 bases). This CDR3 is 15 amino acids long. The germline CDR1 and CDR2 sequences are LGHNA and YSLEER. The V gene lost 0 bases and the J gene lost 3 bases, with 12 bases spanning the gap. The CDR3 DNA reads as TGCGCCAGCAGCCAAGAACGGGGAGTCCTCTACGAGCAGTACTTC. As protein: CASSQERGVLYEQYF.

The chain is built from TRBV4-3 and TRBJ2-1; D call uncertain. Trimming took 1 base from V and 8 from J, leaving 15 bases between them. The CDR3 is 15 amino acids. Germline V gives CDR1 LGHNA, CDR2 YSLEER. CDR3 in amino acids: CASSQVGSLLDEQFF. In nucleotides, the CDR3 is TGCGCCAGCAGCCAAGTGGGCTCTCTCTTGGATGAGCAGTTCTTC.

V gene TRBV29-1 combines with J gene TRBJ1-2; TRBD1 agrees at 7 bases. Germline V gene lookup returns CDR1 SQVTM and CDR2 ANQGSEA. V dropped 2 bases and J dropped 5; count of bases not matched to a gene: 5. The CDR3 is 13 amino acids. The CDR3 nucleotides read TGCAGCGTTGAACAGGGGGTAGAGTATGGCTACACCTTC. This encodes CSVEQGVEYGYTF.